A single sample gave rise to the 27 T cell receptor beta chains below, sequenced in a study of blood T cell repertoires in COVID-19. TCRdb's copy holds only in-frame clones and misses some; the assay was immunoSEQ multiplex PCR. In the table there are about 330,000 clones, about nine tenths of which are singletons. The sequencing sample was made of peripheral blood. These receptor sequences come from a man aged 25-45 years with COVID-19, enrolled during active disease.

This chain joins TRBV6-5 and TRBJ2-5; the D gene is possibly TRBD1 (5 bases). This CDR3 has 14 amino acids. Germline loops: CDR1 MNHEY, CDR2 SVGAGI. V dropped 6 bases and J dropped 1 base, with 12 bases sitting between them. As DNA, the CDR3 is TGTGCCAGCAGGCAAGGGGCCGTCCAAGAGACCCAGTACTTC. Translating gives CASRQGAVQETQYF.

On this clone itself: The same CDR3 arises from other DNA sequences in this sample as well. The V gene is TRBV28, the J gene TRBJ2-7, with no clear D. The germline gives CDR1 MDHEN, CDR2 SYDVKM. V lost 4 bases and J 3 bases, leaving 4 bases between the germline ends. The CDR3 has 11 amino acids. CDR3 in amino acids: CASSSHYEQYF. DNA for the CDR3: TGTGCCAGCAGTTCCCACTACGAGCAGTACTTC.

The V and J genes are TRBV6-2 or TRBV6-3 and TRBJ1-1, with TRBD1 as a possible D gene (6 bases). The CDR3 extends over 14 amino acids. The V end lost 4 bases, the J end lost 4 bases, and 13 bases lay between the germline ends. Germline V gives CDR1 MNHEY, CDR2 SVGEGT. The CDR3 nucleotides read TGTGCCAGCAGTTGGACAGTCTCGGGCACTGAAGCTTTCTTT. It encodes CASSWTVSGTEAFF.

In DNA form, the CDR3 reads TGTGCCAGCAGCCAAGATCCAGGGCAGGGGAATGTAGGAAACATTCAGTACTTC. It codes for CASSQDPGQGNVGNIQYF. The rearrangement joins TRBV14 to TRBJ2-4; D perhaps matches TRBD1 (6 bases). The ends were cut back, 0 bases at V and 6 bases at J, with 21 bases in the middle. Germline values: CDR1 SGHDN, CDR2 FVKESK. The CDR3 length is 18 residues.

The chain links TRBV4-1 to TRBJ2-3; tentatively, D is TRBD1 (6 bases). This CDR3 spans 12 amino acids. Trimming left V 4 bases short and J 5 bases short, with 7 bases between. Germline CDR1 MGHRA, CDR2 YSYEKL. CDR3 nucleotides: TGCGCCAGCAGCCGAGGGGGAGATACGCAGTATTTT. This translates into CASSRGGDTQYF.

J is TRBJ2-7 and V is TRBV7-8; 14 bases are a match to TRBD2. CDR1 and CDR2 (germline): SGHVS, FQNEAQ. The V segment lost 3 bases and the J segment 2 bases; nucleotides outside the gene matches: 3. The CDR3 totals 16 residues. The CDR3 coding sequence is TGTGCCAGCAGCTTCGGGGGACTAGCGGGGGCCTACGAGCAGTACTTC. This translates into CASSFGGLAGAYEQYF.

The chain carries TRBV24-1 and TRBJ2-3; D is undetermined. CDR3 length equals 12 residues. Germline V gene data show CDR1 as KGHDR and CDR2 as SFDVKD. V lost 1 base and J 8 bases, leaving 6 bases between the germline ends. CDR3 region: CATSDFGGTQYF. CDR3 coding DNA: TGTGCCACCAGTGATTTCGGCGGTACGCAGTATTTT.

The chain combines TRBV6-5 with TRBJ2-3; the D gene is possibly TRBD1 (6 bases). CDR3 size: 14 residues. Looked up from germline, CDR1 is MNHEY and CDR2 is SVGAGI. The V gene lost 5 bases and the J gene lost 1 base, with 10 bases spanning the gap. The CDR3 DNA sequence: TGTGCCAGCAGTCCTCACAGGGGCACAGATACGCAGTATTTT. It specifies CASSPHRGTDTQYF.

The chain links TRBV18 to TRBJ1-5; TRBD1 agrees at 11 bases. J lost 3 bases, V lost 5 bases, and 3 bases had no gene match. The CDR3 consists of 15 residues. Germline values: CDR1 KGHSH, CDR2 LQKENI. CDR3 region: CASSWTGGTNQPQHF. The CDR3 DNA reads TGTGCCAGCTCATGGACAGGGGGCACCAATCAGCCCCAGCATTTT.

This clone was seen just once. The CDR3 spells CASSDPYGRGATGELFF. As DNA, the CDR3 is TGTGCCAGCAGTGACCCCTATGGGCGGGGGGCCACCGGGGAGCTGTTTTTT. This chain uses TRBV25-1 with TRBJ2-2, with 8 bases identical to TRBD2. The CDR3 is 17 residues long. CDR1 is MGHDK and CDR2 is SYGVNS in the germline V gene. V was clipped by 3 bases and J by 4 bases; unmatched bases: 10.

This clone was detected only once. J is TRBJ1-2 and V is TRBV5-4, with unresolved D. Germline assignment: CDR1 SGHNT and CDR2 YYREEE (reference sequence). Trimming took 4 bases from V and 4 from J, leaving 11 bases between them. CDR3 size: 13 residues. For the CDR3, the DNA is TGTGCCAGCAGCCCCGGTCTTGGCTATGGCTACACCTTC. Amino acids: CASSPGLGYGYTF.

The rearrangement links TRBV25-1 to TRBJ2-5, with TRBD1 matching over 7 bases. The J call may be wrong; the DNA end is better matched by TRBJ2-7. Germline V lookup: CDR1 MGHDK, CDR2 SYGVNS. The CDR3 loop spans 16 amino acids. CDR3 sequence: CASSVTNGTASYEQYF. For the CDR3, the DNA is TGTGCCAGCAGTGTAACGAACGGGACAGCTTCCTACGAGCAGTACTTC.

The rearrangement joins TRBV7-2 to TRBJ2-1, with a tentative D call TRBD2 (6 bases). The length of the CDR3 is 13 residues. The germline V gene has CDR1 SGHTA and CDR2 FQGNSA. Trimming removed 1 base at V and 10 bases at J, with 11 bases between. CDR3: CASSLEIAGEQFF. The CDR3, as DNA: TGTGCCAGCAGCTTAGAGATCGCGGGAGAGCAGTTCTTC.

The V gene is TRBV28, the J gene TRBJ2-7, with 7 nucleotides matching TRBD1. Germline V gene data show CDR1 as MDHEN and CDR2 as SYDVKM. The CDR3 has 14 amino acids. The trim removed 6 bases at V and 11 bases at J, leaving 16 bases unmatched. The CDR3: CASSRDRVGVGKYF. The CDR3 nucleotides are TGTGCCAGCAGCCGGGACAGAGTAGGGGTCGGGAAGTACTTC.

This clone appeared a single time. As DNA, the CDR3 is TGCGCCAGCAGCCAAGGGACAGGGGGAGGAAATCAGCCCCAGCATTTT. It codes for CASSQGTGGGNQPQHF. This chain joins TRBV4-1 and TRBJ1-5; 10 bases match TRBD1. Germline V gene sequence: CDR1 MGHRA, CDR2 YSYEKL. Trimming at V came to 1 base and at J to 4 bases, leaving 4 bases not matched to a gene. The CDR3 is made up of 16 amino acids.

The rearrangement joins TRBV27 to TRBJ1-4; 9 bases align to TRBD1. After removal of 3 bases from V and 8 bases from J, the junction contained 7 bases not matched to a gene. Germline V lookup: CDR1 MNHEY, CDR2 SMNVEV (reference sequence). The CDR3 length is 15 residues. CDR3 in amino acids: CASSFRTGGLEKLFF. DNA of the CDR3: TGTGCCAGCAGTTTCCGAACAGGGGGCTTAGAAAAACTGTTTTTT. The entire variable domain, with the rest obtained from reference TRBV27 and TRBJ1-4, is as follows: EAQVTQNPRYLITVTGKKLTVTCSQNMNHEYMSWYRQDPGLGLRQIYYSMNVEVTDKGDVPEGYKVSRKEKRNFPLILESPSPNQTSLYFCASSFRTGGLEKLFFGSGTQLSVL.

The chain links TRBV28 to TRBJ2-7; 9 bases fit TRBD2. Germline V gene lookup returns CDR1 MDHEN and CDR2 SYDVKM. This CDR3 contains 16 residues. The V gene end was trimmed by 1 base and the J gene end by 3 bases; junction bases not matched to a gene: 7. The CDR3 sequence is CASSLFPGTSNYEQYF. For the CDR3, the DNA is TGTGCCAGCAGTTTATTCCCTGGGACTAGCAACTACGAGCAGTACTTC.

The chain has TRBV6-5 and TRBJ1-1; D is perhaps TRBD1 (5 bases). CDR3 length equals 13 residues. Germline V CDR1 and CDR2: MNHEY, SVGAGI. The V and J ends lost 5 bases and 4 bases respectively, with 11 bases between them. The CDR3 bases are TGTGCCAGCAGTAGGGGCCGAGGCACTGAAGCTTTCTTT. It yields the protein CASSRGRGTEAFF.

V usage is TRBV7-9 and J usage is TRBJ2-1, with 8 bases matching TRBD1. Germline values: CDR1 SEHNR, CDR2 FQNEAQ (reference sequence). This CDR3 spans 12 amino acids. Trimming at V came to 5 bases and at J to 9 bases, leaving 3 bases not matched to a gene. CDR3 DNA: TGTGCCAGCAGCGGACAGGGTGGTGAGCAGTTCTTC. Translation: CASSGQGGEQFF.

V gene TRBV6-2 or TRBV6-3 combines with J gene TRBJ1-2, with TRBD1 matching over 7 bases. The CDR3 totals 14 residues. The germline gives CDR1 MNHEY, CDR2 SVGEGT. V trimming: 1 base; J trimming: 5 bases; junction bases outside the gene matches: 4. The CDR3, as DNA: TGTGCCAGCAGTTACTACGGGACAGATTATGGCTACACCTTC. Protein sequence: CASSYYGTDYGYTF.

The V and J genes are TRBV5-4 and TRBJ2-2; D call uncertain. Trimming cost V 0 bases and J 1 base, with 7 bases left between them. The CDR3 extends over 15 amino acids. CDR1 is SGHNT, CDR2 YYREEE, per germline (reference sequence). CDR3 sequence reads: CASSLAGLNTGELFF. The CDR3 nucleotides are TGTGCCAGCAGCTTGGCCGGTCTGAACACCGGGGAGCTGTTTTTT.

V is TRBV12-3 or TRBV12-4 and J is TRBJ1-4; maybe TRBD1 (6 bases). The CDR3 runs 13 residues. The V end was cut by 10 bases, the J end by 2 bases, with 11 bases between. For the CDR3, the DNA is TGTGCCACCCGTGACAGGACTAATGAAAAACTGTTTTTT. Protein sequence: CATRDRTNEKLFF.

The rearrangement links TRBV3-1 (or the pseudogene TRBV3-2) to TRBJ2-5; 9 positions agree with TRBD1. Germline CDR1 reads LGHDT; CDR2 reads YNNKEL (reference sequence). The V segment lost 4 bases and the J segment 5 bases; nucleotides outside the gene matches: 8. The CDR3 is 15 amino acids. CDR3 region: CASSPRDRVWETQYF. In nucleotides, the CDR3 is TGTGCCAGCAGCCCCCGGGACAGGGTTTGGGAGACCCAGTACTTC.

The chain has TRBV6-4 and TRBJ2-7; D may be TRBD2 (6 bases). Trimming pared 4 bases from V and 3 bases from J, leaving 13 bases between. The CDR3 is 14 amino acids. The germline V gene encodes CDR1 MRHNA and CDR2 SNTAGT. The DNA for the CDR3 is TGTGCCAGCAGTGTCGAGGGAGGTAGCTACGAGCAGTACTTC. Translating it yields CASSVEGGSYEQYF.

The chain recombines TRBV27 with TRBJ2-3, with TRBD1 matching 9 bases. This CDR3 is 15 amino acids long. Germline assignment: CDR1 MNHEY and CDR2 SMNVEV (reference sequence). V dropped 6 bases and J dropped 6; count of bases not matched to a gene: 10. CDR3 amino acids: CASSLTGGVSDTQYF. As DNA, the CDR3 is TGTGCCAGCAGCCTCACAGGGGGCGTCTCGGATACGCAGTATTTT.

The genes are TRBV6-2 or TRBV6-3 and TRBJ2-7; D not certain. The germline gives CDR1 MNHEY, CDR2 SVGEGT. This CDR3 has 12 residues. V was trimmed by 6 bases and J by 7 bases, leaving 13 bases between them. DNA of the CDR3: TGTGCCAGCAGCTCCGGGTCGAGGGAGCAGTACTTC. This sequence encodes CASSSGSREQYF.

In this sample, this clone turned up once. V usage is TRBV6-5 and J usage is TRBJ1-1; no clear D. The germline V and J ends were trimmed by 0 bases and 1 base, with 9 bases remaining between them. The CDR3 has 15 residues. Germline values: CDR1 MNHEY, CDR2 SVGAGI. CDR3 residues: CASSYSFGRNTEAFF. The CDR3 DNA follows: TGTGCCAGCAGTTACTCCTTTGGGAGGAACACTGAAGCTTTCTTT.